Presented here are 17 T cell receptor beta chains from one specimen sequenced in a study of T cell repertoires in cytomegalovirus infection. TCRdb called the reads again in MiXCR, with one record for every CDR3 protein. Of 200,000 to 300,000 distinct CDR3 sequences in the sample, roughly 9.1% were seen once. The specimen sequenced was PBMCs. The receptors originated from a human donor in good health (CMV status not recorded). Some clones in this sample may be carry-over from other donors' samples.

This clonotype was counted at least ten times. In DNA form, the CDR3 reads TGCAGTGCTACTTGGGGGCCTGGTGAAAAACTGTTTTTT. This codes for CSATWGPGEKLFF. This sequence joins TRBV20-1 and TRBJ1-4; perhaps TRBD1 as D (6 bases). The CDR3 spans 13 residues. The germline CDR1 and CDR2 sequences are DFQATT and SNEGSKA (reference sequence). V dropped 4 bases and J dropped 7 bases, with 13 bases sitting between them.

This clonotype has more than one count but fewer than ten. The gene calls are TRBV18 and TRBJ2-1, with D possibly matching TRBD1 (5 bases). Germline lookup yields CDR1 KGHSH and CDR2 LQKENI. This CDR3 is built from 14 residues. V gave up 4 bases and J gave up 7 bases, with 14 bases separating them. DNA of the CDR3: TGTGCCAGCTCACTCTCCGTAGGGGAAAATGAGCAGTTCTTC. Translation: CASSLSVGENEQFF.

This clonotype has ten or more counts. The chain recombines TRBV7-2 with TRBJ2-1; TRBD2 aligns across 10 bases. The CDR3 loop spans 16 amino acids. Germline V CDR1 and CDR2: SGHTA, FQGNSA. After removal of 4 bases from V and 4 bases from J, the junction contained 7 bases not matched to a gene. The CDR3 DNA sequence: TGTGCCAGCAGCTCGCAAGGACTAGCGGTTTACAATGAGCAGTTCTTC. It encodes CASSSQGLAVYNEQFF.

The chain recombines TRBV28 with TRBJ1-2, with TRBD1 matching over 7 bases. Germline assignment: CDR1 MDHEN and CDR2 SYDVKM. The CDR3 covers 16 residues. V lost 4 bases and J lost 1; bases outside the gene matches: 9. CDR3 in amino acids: CASSSPGQLINYGYTF. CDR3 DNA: TGTGCCAGCAGTTCCCCGGGACAGTTGATTAACTATGGCTACACCTTC.

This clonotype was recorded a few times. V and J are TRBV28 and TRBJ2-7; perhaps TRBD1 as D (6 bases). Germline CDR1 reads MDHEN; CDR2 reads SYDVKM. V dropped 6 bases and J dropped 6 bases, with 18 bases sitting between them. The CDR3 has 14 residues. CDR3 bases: TGTGCCAGCAGCATACAGGGTTCGGGGCGCGAGCAGTACTTC. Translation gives CASSIQGSGREQYF.

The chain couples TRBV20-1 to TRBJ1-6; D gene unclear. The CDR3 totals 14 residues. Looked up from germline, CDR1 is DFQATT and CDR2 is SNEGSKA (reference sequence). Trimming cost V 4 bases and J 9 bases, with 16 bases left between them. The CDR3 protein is CSATSPNRGSPLHF. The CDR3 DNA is TGCAGTGCTACCAGCCCTAACAGAGGTTCACCCCTCCACTTT.

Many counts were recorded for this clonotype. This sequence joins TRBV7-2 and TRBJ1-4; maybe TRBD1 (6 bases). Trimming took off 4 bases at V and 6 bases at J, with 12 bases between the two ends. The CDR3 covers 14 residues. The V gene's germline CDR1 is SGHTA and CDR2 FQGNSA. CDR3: CASSSTGWDEKLFF. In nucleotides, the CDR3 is TGTGCCAGCAGCTCTACAGGGTGGGATGAAAAACTGTTTTTT.

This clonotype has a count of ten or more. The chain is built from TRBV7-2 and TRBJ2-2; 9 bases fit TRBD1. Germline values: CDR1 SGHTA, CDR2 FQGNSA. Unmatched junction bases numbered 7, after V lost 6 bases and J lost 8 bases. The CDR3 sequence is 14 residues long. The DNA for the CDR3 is TGTGCCAGCAGATACAGGGGGCTGTCTGGGGAGCTGTTTTTT. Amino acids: CASRYRGLSGELFF.

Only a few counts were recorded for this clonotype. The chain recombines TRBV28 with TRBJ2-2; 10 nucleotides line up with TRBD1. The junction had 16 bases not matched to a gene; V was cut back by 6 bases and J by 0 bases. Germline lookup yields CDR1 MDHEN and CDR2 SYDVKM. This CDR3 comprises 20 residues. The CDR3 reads CASSQIPTTGGFANTGELFF. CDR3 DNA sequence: TGTGCCAGCAGCCAAATCCCAACGACAGGGGGCTTTGCGAACACCGGGGAGCTGTTTTTT.

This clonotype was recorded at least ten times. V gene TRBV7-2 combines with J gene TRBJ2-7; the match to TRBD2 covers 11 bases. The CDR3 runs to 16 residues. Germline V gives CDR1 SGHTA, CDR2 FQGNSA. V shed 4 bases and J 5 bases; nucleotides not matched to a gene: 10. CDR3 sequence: CASSSLSGGAINEQYF. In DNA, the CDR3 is TGTGCCAGCAGCTCCCTTAGCGGGGGGGCGATAAACGAGCAGTACTTC.

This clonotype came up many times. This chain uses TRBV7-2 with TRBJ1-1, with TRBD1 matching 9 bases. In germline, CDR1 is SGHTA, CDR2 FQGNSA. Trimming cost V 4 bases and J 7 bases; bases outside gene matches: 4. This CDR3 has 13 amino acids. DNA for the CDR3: TGTGCCAGCAGCTACAGGGGGCGCGATGAAGCTTTCTTT. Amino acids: CASSYRGRDEAFF. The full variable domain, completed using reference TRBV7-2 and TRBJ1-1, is GAGVSQSPSNKVTEKGKDVELRCDPISGHTALYWYRQSLGQGLEFLIYFQGNSAPDKSGLPSDRFSAERTGGSVSTLTIQRTQQEDSAVYLCASSYRGRDEAFFGQGTRLTVV.

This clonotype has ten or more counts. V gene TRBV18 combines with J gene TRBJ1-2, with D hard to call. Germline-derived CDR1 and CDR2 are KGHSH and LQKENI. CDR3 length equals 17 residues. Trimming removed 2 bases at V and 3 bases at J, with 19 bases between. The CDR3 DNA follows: TGTGCCAGCTCACCAGTCTTCACACCAACTCTTGACTATGGCTACACCTTC. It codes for CASSPVFTPTLDYGYTF.

CDR3: CASNGERWYF. The CDR3 nucleotides are TGTGCCAGCAACGGGGAGAGGTGGTACTTC. V and J are TRBV7-6 and TRBJ2-4; perhaps TRBD2 as D (5 bases). The V end lost 7 bases, the J end lost 15 bases, and 13 bases lay between the germline ends. Germline V gene data show CDR1 as SGHVS and CDR2 as FNYEAQ. This CDR3 comprises 10 residues.

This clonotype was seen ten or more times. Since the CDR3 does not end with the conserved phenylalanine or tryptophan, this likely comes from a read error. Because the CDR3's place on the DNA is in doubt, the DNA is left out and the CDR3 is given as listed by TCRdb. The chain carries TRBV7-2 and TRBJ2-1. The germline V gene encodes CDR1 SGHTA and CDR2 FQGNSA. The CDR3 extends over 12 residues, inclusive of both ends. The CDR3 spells CASSLAGQLLTS.

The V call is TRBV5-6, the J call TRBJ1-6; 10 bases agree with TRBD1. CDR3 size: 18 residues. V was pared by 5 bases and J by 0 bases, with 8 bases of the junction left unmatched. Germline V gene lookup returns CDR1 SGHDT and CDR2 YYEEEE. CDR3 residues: CASSPGQGRYSYNSPLHF. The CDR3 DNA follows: TGTGCCAGCAGTCCGGGACAGGGGCGATACTCCTATAATTCACCCCTCCACTTT.

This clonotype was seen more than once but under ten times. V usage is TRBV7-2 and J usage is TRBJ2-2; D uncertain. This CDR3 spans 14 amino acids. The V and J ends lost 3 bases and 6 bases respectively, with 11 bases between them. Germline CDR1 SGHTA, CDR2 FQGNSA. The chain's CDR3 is CASSFYRKSGELFF. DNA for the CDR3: TGTGCCAGCAGCTTTTACAGAAAATCCGGGGAGCTGTTTTTT.

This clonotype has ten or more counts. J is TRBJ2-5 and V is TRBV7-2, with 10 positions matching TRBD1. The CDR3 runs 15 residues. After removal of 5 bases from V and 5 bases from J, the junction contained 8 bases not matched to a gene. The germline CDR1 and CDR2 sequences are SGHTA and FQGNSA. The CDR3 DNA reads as TGTGCCAGCAGCACACTACCGGGACAGGGGGAGACCCAGTACTTC. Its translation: CASSTLPGQGETQYF.